The present entry profiles one TCR beta chain with its context. V dropped 7 bases and J dropped 9 bases, with 16 bases sitting between them. Germline V gene lookup returns CDR1 DFQATT and CDR2 SNEGSKA (reference sequence). CDR3 size: 13 residues. For CDR3 and TCR beta VDJ profiling, genomic DNA was the template used. TCRdb re-derived calls from the reads in MiXCR, one entry per CDR3 protein. The sample shows under 200,000 distinct CDR3 sequences, 71% of them seen only once. This sample is drawn from a study of CD8+CD57+ T cells in acquired aplastic anemia. Patients chosen for sequencing had shown CD8+CD57+ cell expansion by flow cytometry.

The chain joins TRBV20-1 to TRBJ1-6, with a weak D call TRBD1 (6 bases). The clonotype was recovered from a human donor with aplastic anemia. The sample taken for sequencing was sorted CD4+, CD8+, or CD8+CD57+ T cells (not recorded which) from PBMCs. CDR3 in DNA: TGCAGTGTTGAAAGTGGGGGCGGTTCACCCCTCCACTTT. It yields the protein CSVESGGGSPLHF.